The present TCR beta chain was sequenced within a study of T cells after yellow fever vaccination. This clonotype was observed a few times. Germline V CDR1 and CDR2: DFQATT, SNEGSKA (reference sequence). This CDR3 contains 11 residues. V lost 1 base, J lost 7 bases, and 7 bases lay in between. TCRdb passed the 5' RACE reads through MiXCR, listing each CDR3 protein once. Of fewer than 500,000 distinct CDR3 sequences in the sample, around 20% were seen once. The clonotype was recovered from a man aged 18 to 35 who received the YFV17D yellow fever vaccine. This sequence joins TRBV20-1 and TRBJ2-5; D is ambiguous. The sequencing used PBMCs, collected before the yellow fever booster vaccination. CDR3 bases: TGCAGTGCTAGAGGCATGCGGACCCAGTACTTC. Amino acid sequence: CSARGMRTQYF.